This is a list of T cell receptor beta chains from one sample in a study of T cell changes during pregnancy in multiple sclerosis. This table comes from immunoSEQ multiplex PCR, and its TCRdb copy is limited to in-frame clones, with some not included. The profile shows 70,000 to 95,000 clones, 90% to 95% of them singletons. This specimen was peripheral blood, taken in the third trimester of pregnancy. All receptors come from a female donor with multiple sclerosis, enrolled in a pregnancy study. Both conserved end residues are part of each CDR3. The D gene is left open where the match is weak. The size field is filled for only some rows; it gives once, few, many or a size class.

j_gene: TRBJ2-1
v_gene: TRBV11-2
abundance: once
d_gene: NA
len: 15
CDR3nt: TGTGCCAGCAGTAATCGCTTAGCGTCCTACAATGAGCAGTTCTTC
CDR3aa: CASSNRLASYNEQFF

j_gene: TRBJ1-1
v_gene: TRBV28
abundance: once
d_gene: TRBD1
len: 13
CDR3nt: TGTGCCAGCAGTTTAGGCGAGGGGGCAGAAGCTTTCTTT
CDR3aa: CASSLGEGAEAFF

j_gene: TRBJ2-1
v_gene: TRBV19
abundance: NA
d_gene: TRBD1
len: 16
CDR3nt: TGTGCCAGTAGTATCTTCCGGGACAGGATTTACAATGAGCAGTTCTTC
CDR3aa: CASSIFRDRIYNEQFF

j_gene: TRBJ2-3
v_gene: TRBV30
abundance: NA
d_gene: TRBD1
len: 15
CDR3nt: TGTGCCTGGAGTGGGACAGGACAGGTAACAGATACGCAGTATTTT
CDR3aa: CAWSGTGQVTDTQYF

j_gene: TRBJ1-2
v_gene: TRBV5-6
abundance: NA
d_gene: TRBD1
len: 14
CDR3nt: TGTGCCAGCAGCTTGGATGGACAGGGGACTGGCTACACCTTC
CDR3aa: CASSLDGQGTGYTF

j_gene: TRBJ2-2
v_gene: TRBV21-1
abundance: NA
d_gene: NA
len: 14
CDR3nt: TGTGCCAGCCCCCGGGACAAACACACCGGGGAGCTGTTTTTT
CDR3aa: CASPRDKHTGELFF

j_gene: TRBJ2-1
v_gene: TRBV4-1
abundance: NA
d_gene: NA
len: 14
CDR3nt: TGCGCCAGCAGCCAAGTGGACAGAAACAATGAGCAGTTCTTC
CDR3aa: CASSQVDRNNEQFF

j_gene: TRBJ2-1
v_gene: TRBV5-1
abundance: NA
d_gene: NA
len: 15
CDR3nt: TGCGCCAGCAGCTTGACGGCGGAGCTCTACAATGAGCAGTTCTTC
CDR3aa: CASSLTAELYNEQFF

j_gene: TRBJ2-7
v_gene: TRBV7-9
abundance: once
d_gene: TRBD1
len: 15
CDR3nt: TGTGCCAGCAGCTCACCGGGACAGGGCCGTGGTGAGCAGTACTTC
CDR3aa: CASSSPGQGRGEQYF

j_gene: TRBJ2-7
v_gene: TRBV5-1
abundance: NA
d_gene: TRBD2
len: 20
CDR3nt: TGCGCCAGCAGCTTTACACCTTCCGGGACTAGCGGGACTAGCTCCTACGAGCAGTACTTC
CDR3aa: CASSFTPSGTSGTSSYEQYF

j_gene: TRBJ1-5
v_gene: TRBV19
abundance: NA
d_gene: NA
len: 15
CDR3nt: TGTGCCAGTAGTATCACAGGGACGAACAATCAGCCCCAGCATTTT
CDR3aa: CASSITGTNNQPQHF

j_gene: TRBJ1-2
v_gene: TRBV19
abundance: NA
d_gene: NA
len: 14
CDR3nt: TGTGCCAGTAGTATTAGTCTGAAGAACTATGGCTACACCTTC
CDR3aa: CASSISLKNYGYTF

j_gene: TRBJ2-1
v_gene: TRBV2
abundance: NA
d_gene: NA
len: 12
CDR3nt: TGTGCCAGCAGTGACCAGTGGAATGAGCAGTTCTTC
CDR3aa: CASSDQWNEQFF

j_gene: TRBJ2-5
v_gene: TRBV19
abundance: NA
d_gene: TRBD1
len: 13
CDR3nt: TGTGCCAGTAGTAGTCAGGGGGCGGAGACCCAGTACTTC
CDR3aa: CASSSQGAETQYF

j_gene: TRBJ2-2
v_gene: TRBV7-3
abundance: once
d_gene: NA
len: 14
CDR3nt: TGTGCCAGCAGTCTAACGGCGAACACCGGGGAGCTGTTTTTT
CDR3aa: CASSLTANTGELFF

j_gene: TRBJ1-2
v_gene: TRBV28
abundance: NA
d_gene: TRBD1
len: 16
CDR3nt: TGTGCCAGCAGCTTAACCAATATTATACAGGGGCATGGCTACACCTTC
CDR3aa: CASSLTNIIQGHGYTF

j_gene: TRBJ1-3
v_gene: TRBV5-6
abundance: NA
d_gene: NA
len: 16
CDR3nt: TGTGCCAGCAGCTTGTTCACCGGGACTACTGGAAACACCATATATTTT
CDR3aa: CASSLFTGTTGNTIYF

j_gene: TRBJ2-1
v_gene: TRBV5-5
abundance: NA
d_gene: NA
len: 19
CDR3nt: TGTGCCAGCAGCCCCGAGGTGGTAGCGGCTTACAGCTCCTACAATGAGCAGTTCTTC
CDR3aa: CASSPEVVAAYSSYNEQFF

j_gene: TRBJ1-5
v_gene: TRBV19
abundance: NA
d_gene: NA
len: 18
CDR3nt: TGTGCCAGTAGTTCACCCGGGACCGCGGGATTTTACGGGGGGACCCAGCATTTT
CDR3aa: CASSSPGTAGFYGGTQHF

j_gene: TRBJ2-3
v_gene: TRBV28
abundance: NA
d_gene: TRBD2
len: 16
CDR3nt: TGTGCCAGCAGGGCCAGGACGGGGGGAAGCACAGATACGCAGTATTTT
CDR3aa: CASRARTGGSTDTQYF

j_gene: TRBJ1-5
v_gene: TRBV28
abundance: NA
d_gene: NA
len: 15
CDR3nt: TGTGCCAGCAGTTTAAGGCAGGGGCAGGGACAGCCCCAGCATTTT
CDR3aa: CASSLRQGQGQPQHF

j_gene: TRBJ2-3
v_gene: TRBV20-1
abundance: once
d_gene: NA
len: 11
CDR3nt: TGCAGTGCTGGGAGGACTCCCAGCCAATATTTT
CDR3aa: CSAGRTPSQYF

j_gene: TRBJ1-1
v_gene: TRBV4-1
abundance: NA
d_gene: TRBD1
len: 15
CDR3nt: TGCGCCAGCAGCCAAGCAGACAGGGAGGACGCTGAAGCTTTCTTT
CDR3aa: CASSQADREDAEAFF

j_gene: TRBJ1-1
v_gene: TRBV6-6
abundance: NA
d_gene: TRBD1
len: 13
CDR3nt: TGTGCCAGCAGTCCTACAGGGGTTACTGAAGCTTTCTTT
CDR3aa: CASSPTGVTEAFF

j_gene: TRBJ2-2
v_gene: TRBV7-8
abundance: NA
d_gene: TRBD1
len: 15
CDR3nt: TGTGCCAGCAGTGGACAGGGGGCTTACACCGGGGAGCTGTTTTTT
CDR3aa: CASSGQGAYTGELFF

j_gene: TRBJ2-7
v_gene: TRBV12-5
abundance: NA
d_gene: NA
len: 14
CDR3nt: TGTGCTAGTGGTTTGCGGCCAGGGAATAACGAGCAGTACTTC
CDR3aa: CASGLRPGNNEQYF

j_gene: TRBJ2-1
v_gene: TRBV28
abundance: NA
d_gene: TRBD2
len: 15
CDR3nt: TGTGCCAGCAGTTTAGTAGCGGGAGGGCCTGGTGAGCAGTTCTTC
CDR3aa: CASSLVAGGPGEQFF

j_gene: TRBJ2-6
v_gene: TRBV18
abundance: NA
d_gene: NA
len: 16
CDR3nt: TGTGCCAGCTCCCCGGGACACAGCTCTGGGGCCAACGTCCTGACTTTC
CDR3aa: CASSPGHSSGANVLTF

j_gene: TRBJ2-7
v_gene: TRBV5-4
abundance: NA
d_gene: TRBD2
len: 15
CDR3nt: TGTGCCAGCAGCCATGCGGGAGTGAGGTCCTACGAGCAGTACTTC
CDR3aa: CASSHAGVRSYEQYF

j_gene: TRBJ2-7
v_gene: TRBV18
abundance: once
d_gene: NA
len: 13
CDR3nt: TGTGCCAGCTCACCACCTGCTAGTTCCGAGCAGTACTTC
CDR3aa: CASSPPASSEQYF

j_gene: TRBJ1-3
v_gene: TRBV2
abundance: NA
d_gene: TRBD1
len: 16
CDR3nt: TGTGCCAGCAGGACAGGGGGGGTTCTTACTGGAAACACCATATATTTT
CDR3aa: CASRTGGVLTGNTIYF

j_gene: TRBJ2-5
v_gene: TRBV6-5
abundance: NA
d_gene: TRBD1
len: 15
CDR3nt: TGTGCCAGCAGTTCCTGGACAGGGGGCGGTGAGACCCAGTACTTC
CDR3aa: CASSSWTGGGETQYF

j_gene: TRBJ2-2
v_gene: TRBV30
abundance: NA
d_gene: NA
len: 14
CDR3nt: TGTGCCTGGAGTATCGCAACTTACACCGGGGAGCTGTTTTTT
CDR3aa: CAWSIATYTGELFF

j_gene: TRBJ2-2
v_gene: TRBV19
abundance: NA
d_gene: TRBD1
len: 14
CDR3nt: TGTGCCAGTAGTCCCGGGACAGGGATAGGGGAGCTGTTTTTT
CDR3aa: CASSPGTGIGELFF

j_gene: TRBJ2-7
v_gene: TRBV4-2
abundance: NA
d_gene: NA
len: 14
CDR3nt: TGTGCCAGCAGCCAAGCAGACTTGAGGGACGAGCAGTACTTC
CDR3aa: CASSQADLRDEQYF

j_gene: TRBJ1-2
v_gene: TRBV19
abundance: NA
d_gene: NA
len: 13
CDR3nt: TGTGCCAGCGAATTGACAGGCAACTATGGCTACACCTTC
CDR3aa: CASELTGNYGYTF

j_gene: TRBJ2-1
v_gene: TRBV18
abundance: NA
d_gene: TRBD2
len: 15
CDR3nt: TGTGCCAGCTCCCCCGGGACTAGCGGATACAATGAGCAGTTCTTC
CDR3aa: CASSPGTSGYNEQFF

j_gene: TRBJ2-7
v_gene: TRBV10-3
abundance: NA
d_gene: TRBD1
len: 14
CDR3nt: TGTGCCATCAGATTAGGCCAGGGGGCCTACGAGCAGTACTTC
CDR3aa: CAIRLGQGAYEQYF

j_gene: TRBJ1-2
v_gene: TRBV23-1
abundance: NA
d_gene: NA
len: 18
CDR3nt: TGCGCCAGCAGTCAATCTCGTAAGCGAATGGGTTATAACTATGGCTACACCTTC
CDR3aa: CASSQSRKRMGYNYGYTF

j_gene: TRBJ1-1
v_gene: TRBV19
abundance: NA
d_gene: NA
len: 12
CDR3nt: TGTGCCAGTACCCCTAGTAACACTGAAGCTTTCTTT
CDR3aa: CASTPSNTEAFF

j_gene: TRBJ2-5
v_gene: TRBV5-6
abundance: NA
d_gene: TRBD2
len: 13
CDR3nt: TGTGCCAGCATACTAGCGGGAGGGGAGACCCAGTACTTC
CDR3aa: CASILAGGETQYF

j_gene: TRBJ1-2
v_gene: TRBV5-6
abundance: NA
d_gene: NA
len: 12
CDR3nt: TGTGCCAGCAGACCACAGGGTGGGGGCTACACCTTC
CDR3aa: CASRPQGGGYTF